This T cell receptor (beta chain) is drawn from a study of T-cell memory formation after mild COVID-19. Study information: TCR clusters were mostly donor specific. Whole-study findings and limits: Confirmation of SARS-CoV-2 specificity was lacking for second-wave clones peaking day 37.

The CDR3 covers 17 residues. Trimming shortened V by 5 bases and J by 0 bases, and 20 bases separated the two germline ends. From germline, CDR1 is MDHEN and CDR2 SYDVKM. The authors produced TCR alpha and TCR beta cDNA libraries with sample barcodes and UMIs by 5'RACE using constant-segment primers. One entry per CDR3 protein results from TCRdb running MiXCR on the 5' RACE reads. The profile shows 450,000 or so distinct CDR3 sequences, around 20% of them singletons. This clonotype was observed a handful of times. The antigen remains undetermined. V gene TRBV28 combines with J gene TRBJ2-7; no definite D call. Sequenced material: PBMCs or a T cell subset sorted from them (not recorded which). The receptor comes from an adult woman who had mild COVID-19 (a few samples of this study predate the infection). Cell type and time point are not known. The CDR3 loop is CASSLLRPWSSSYEQYF. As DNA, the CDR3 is TGTGCCAGCAGTCTGCTTCGGCCCTGGAGTAGCTCCTACGAGCAGTACTTC.